The clone carrying this T cell receptor (beta chain) was observed many times. The data were obtained in a study of T cells after yellow fever vaccination. Germline values: CDR1 SEHNR, CDR2 FQNEAQ (reference sequence). The CDR3 runs 13 residues. V was pared by 5 bases and J by 4 bases, with 9 bases between. Template switching with 5'RACE generated the TCR cDNA and added a universal primer site and UMIs. TCRdb used MiXCR to reprocess the 5' RACE reads, holding one entry per CDR3 protein. This table holds some 110,000 distinct CDR3 sequences, approximately 8.4% found once. Sequencing used CD8+ T cells sorted from PBMCs, obtained 45 days after the yellow fever booster vaccination. This receptor was obtained from a man aged 25-45 years who received the YFV17D yellow fever vaccine. V gene TRBV7-9 combines with J gene TRBJ2-1, with D tentatively TRBD1 or TRBD2 (5 bases each). CDR3 region: CASSRDQYNEQFF. CDR3 nucleotide sequence: TGTGCCAGCAGCCGGGACCAGTACAATGAGCAGTTCTTC.